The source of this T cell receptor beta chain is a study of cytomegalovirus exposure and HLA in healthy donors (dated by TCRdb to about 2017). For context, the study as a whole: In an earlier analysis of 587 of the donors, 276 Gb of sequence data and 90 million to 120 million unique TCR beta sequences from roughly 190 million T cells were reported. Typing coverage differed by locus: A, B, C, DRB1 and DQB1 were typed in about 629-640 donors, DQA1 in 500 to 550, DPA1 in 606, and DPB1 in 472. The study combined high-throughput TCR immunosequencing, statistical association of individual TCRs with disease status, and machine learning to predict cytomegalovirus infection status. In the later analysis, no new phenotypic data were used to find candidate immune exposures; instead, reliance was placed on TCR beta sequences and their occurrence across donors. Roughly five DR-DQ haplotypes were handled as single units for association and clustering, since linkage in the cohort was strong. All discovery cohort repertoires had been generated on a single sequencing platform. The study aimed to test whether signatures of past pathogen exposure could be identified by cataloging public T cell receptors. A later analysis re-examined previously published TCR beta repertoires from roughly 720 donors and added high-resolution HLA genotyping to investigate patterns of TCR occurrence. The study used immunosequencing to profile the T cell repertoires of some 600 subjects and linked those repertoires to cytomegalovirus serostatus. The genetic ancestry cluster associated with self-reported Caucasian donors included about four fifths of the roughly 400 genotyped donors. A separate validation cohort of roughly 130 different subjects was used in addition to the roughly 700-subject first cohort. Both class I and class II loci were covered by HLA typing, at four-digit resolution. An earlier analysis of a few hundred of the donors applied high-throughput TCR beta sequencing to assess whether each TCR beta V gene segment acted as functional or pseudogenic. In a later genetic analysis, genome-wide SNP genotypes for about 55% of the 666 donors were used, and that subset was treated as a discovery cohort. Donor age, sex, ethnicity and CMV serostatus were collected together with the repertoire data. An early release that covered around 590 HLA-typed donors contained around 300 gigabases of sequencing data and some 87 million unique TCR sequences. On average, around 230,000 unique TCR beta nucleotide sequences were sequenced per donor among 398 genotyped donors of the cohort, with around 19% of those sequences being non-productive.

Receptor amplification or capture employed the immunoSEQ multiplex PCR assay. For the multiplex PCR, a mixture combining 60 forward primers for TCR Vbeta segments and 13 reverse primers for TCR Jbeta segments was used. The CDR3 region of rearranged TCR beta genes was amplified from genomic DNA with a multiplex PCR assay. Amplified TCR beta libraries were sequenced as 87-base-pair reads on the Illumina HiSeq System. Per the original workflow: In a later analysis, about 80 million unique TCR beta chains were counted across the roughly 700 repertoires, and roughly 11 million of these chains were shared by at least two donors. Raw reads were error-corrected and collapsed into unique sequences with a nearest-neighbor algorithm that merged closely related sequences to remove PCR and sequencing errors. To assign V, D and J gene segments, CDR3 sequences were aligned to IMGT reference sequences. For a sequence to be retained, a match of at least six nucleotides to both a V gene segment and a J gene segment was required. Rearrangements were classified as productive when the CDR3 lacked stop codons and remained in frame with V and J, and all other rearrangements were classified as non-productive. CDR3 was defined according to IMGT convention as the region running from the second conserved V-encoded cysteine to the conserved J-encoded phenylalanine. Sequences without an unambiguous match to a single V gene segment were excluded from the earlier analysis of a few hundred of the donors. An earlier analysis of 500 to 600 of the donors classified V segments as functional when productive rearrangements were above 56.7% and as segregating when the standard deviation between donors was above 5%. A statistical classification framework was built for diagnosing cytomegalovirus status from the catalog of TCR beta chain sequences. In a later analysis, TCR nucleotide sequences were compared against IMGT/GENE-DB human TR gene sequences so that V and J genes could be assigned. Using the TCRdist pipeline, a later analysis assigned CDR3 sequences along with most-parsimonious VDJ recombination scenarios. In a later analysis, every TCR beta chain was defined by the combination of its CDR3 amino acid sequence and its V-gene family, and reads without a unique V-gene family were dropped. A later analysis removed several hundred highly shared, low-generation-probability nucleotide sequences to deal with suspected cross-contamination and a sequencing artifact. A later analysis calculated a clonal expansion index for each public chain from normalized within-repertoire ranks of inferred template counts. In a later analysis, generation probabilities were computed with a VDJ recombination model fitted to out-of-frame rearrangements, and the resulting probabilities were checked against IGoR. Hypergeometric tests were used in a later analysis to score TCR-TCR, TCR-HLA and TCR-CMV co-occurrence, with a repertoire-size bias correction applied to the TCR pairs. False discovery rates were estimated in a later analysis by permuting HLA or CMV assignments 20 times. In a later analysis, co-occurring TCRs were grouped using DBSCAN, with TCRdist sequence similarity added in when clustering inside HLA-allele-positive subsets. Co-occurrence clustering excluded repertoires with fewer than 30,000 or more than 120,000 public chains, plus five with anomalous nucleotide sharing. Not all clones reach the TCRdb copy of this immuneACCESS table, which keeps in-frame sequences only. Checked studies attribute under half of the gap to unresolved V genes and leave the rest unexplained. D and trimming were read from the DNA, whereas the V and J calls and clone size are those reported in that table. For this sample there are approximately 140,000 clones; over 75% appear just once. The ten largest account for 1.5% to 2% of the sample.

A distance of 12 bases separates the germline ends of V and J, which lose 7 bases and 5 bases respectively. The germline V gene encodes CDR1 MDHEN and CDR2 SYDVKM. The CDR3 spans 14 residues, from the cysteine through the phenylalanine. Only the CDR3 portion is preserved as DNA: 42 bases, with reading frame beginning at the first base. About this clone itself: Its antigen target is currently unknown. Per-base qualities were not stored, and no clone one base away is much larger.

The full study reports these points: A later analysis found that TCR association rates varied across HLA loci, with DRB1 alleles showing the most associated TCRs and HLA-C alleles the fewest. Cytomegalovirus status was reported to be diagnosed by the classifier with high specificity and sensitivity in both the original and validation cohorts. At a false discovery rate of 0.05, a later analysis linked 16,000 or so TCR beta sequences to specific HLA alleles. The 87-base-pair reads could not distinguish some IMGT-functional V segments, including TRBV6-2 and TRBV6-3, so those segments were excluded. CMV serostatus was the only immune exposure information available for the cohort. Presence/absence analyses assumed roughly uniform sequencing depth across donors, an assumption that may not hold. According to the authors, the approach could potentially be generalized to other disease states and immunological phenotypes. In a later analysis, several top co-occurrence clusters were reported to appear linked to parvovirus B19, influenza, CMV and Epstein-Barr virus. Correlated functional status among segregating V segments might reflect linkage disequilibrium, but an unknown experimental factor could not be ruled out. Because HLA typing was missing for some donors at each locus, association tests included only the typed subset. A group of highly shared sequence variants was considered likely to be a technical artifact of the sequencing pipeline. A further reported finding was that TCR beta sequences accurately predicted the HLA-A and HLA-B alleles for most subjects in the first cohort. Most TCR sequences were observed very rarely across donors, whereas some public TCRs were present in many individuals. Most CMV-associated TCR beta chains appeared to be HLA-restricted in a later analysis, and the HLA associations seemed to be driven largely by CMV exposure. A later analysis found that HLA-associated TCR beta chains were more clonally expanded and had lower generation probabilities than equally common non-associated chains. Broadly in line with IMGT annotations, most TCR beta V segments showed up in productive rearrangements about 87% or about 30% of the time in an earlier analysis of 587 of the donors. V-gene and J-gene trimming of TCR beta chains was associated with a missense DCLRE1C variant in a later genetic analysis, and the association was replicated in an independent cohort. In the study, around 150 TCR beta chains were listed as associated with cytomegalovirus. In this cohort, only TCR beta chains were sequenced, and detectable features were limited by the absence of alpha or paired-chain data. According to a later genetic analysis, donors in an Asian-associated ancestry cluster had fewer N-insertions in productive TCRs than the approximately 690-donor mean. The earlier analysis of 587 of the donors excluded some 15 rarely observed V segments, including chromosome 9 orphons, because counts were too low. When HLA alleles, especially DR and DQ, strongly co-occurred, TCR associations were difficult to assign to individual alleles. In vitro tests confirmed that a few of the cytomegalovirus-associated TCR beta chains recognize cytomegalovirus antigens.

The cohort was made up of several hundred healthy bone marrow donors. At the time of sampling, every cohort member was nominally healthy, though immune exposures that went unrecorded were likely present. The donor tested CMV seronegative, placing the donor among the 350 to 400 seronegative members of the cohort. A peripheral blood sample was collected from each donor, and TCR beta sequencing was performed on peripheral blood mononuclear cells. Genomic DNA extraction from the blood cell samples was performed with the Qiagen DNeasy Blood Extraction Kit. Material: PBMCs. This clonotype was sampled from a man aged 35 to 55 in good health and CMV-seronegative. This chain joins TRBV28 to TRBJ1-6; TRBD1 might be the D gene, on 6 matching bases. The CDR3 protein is CASTRDRNNSPLHF. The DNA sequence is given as TGTGCCAGCACCCGTGACAGGAATAATTCACCCCTCCACTTT.